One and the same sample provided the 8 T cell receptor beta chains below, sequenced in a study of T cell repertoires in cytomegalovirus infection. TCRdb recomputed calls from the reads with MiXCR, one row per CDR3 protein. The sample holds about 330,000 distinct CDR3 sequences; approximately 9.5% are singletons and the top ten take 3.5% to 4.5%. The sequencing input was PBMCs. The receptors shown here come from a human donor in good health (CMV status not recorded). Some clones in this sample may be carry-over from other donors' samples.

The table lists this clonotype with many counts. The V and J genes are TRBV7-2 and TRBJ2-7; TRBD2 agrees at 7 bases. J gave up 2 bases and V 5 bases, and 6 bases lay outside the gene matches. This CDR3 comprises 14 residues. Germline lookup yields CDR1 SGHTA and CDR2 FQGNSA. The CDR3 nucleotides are TGTGCCAGCAGCCGAGCGGGATCAGCCTACGAGCAGTACTTC. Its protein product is CASSRAGSAYEQYF.

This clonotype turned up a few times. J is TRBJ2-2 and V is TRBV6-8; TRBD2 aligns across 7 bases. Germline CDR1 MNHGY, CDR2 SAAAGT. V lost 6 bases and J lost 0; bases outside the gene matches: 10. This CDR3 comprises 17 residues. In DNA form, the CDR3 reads TGTGCCAGCAGCGCACCGACTAGCTTGGCGAACACCGGGGAGCTGTTTTTT. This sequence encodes CASSAPTSLANTGELFF.

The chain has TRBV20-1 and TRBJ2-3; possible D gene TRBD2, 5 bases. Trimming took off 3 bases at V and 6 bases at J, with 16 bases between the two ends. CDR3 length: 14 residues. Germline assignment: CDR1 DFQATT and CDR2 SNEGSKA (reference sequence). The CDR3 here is CSASRRPREDTQYF. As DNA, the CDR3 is TGCAGTGCTAGTAGGCGGCCGAGGGAGGATACGCAGTATTTT.

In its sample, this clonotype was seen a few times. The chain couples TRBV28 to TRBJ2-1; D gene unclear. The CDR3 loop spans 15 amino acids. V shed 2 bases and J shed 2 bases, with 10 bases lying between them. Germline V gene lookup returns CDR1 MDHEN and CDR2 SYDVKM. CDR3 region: CASSLTARTYNEQFF. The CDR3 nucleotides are TGTGCCAGCAGTTTAACGGCCCGTACCTACAATGAGCAGTTCTTC.

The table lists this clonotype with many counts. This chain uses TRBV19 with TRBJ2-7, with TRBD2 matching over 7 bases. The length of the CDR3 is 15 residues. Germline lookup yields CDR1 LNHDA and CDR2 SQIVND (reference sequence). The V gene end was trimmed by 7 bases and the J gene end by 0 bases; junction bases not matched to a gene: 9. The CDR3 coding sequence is TGTGCCAGTACCCGGGACTACCAGAGCTCCTACGAGCAGTACTTC. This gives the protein CASTRDYQSSYEQYF.

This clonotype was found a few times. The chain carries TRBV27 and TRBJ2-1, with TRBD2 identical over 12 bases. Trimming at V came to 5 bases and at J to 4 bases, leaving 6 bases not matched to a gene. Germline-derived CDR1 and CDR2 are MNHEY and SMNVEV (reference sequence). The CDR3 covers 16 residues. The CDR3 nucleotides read TGTGCCAGCAGTCCTACTAGCGGGGGGAATTACAATGAGCAGTTCTTC. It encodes CASSPTSGGNYNEQFF.

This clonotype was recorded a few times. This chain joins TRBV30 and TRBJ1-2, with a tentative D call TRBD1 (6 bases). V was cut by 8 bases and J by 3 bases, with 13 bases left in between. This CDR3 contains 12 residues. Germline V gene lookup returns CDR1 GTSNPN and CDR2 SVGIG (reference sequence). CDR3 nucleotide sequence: TGTGCCGTACAGGGTTTCGACTATGGCTACACCTTC. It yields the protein CAVQGFDYGYTF.

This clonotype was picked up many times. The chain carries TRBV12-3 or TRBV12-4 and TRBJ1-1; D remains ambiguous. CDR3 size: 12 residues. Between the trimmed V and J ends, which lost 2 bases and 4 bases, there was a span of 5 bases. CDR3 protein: CASSLFPTEAFF. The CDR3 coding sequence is TGTGCCAGCAGTTTATTCCCCACTGAAGCTTTCTTT.